These 5 T cell receptor beta chains originate from one sample sequenced in a study of OX40 agonist ivuxolimab in advanced cancers. TCRdb keeps only in-frame clones here, not all; method: immunoSEQ multiplex PCR. The data show roughly 13,000 clones, 80% to 95% seen once. The source was CD4+ or CD8+ T cells sorted from blood, collected in a trial of the OX40 agonist ivuxolimab. These receptors all come from an adult with an advanced solid tumor such as melanoma, head and neck, liver or kidney cancer.

The rearrangement uses TRBV11-3 and TRBJ2-2; D gene unclear. Deletions cut 1 base from V and 6 bases from J, with 15 bases between. Germline loops: CDR1 SGHNT, CDR2 YENEEA. The CDR3 has 16 amino acids. The CDR3 coding sequence is TGTGCCAGCAGCTTAGCCCAGAACCCTAGGGCCGGGGAGCTGTTTTTT. It encodes CASSLAQNPRAGELFF.

The chain is built from TRBV5-1 and TRBJ2-2; tentative D call: TRBD2 (6 bases). Germline-derived CDR1 and CDR2 are SGHRS and YFSETQ. Trimming removed 7 bases at V and 1 base at J, with 14 bases between. The length of the CDR3 is 15 residues. The CDR3 nucleotides read TGCGCCAGCGGCCCCTTGGGAGGGAACACCGGGGAGCTGTTTTTT. It yields the protein CASGPLGGNTGELFF.

The V call is TRBV4-1, the J call TRBJ2-7; no definite D call. The length of the CDR3 is 17 residues. Germline CDR1 and CDR2: MGHRA and YSYEKL. Trimming removed 0 bases from V and 1 base from J, with 16 bases in between. CDR3 nucleotides: TGCGCCAGCAGCCAAGATTGGATGCCTGCGGCTTCCTACGAGCAGTACTTC. Protein product: CASSQDWMPAASYEQYF.

The CDR3 sequence: CASSPLGGPSYNEQFF. The CDR3 nucleotides read TGTGCCAGCAGCCCTCTCGGGGGCCCCTCCTACAATGAGCAGTTCTTC. The genes are TRBV7-9 and TRBJ2-1; D is perhaps TRBD1 or TRBD2 (6 bases each). The CDR3 runs 16 residues. V was clipped by 5 bases and J by 0 bases, with 14 bases between them. Looked up from germline, CDR1 is SEHNR and CDR2 is FQNEAQ (reference sequence). Using reference TRBV7-9 and TRBJ2-1 for the parts outside the CDR3, the full variable domain is DTGVSQNPRHKITKRGQNVTFRCDPISEHNRLYWYRQTLGQGPEFLTYFQNEAQLEKSRLLSDRFSAERPKGSFSTLEIQRTEQGDSAMYLCASSPLGGPSYNEQFFGPGTRLTVL.

This chain links TRBV5-6 with TRBJ2-4; D is unclear. The CDR3 loop spans 14 amino acids. The V end was cut by 0 bases, the J end by 1 base, with 5 bases between. CDR1 is SGHDT, CDR2 YYEEEE, per germline. The CDR3 loop reads CASSLAGAKNIQYF. The CDR3 coding sequence is TGTGCCAGCAGCTTGGCGGGCGCCAAAAACATTCAGTACTTC.